The rows below give T cell receptor beta chains drawn from one sample of a study of CD8+ T cells in alopecia areata. Here immunoSEQ multiplex PCR was the method, and the copy in TCRdb shows in-frame clones only, minus some. The sample shows 210,000 or so clones, around 65% of them seen only once. The sample in question was CD4+ T cells sorted from blood, obtained at approximately week 42, from a patient treated with tofacitinib. Every receptor here comes from a human donor with alopecia areata. The CDR3 runs from the conserved cysteine through the conserved F or W. Fields, in order: V gene, clone size, D gene, J gene, CDR3 length, CDR3 protein, CDR3 DNA. The D gene is left open where the match is weak. For some rows the clone size is stated as once, few or many, or as a class when expanded; others skip it.

TRBV15	.	.	TRBJ1-6	13	CATSRAFNSPLHF	TGTGCCACCAGCAGAGCTTTCAATTCACCCCTCCACTTT
TRBV5-1	.	TRBD1	TRBJ1-2	13	CASSQGTAYGYTF	TGCGCCAGCAGCCAAGGGACAGCCTATGGCTACACCTTC
TRBV30	.	TRBD1	TRBJ2-7	15	CAWNMGGQGVYEQYF	TGTGCCTGGAATATGGGGGGACAGGGGGTCTACGAGCAGTACTTC
TRBV2	.	.	TRBJ2-6	13	CASRGSGANVLTF	TGTGCCAGCAGGGGCTCTGGGGCCAACGTCCTGACTTTC
TRBV11-2	.	TRBD2	TRBJ2-1	16	CASSFTSGGRSNEQFF	TGTGCCAGCAGCTTTACTAGCGGGGGGAGGAGTAATGAGCAGTTCTTC
TRBV29-1	.	TRBD1	TRBJ1-1	13	CSVEGQLVAEAFF	TGCAGCGTTGAGGGACAGCTTGTGGCTGAAGCTTTCTTT
TRBV7-8	.	.	TRBJ2-4	13	CASSPGEQNIQYF	TGTGCCAGTTCACCAGGGGAACAAAACATTCAGTACTTC
TRBV4-3	.	.	TRBJ2-5	13	CASSQEFSETQYF	TGCGCCAGCAGCCAAGAATTTAGCGAGACCCAGTACTTC
TRBV9	few	.	TRBJ2-5	16	CASSARGGGEQETQYF	TGTGCCAGCAGCGCCCGGGGAGGCGGGGAGCAAGAGACCCAGTACTTC
TRBV5-1	.	.	TRBJ2-7	14	CASSLGQGPYEQYF	TGCGCCAGCAGCTTGGGTCAGGGTCCCTACGAGCAGTACTTC
TRBV5-1	.	.	TRBJ2-2	15	CASSSRTANTGELFF	TGCGCCAGCAGCTCCAGGACTGCGAACACCGGGGAGCTGTTTTTT
TRBV10-3	.	TRBD2	TRBJ2-7	14	CAISVREDSYEQYF	TGTGCCATCAGTGTCCGGGAGGACTCCTACGAGCAGTACTTC
TRBV13	.	.	TRBJ2-7	13	CASSFRLGGAQYF	TGTGCCAGCAGCTTCCGACTGGGGGGCGCGCAGTACTTC
TRBV28	.	.	TRBJ1-6	12	CASRGVESPLHF	TGTGCCAGCAGAGGGGTGGAATCACCCCTCCACTTT
TRBV6-1	.	.	TRBJ1-2	14	CASSDPGSNYGYTF	TGTGCCAGCAGTGATCCAGGCTCTAACTATGGCTACACCTTC
TRBV2	.	TRBD1	TRBJ2-1	13	CASKIDRGNEQFF	TGTGCCAGCAAAATCGACAGGGGGAATGAGCAGTTCTTC
TRBV20-1	.	.	TRBJ1-2	10	CSARHYGYTF	TGCAGTGCTAGACACTATGGCTACACCTTC
TRBV4-3	once	.	TRBJ2-5	16	CASSQEATGSGETQYF	TGCGCCAGCAGCCAAGAAGCGACTGGGAGCGGGGAGACCCAGTACTTC
TRBV2	.	.	TRBJ1-2	13	CASRDTPSTGYTF	TGTGCCAGCAGGGACACCCCATCTACTGGCTACACCTTC
TRBV30	few	TRBD1	TRBJ2-3	14	CAWSVGQAADTQYF	TGTGCCTGGAGTGTGGGACAGGCGGCAGATACGCAGTATTTT
TRBV11-2	few	.	TRBJ2-1	12	CASSGNSNEQFF	TGTGCCAGCAGCGGAAACAGCAATGAGCAGTTCTTC
TRBV11-3	few	.	TRBJ2-7	14	CASSSPGTPYEQYF	TGTGCCAGCAGCTCCCCTGGGACACCCTACGAGCAGTACTTC
TRBV2	.	TRBD1	TRBJ1-4	14	CASSQQGNNEKLFF	TGTGCCAGCAGCCAACAGGGGAATAATGAAAAACTGTTTTTT
TRBV29-1	.	TRBD2	TRBJ2-3	14	CSVEPSGGADTQYF	TGCAGCGTTGAGCCTAGCGGTGGGGCAGATACGCAGTATTTT
TRBV29-1	once	.	TRBJ1-4	12	CSVEDTFEKLFF	TGCAGCGTTGAAGACACGTTTGAAAAACTGTTTTTT
TRBV10-3	.	.	TRBJ2-3	13	CAIRYRQSDTQYF	TGTGCCATCAGATATCGACAGTCAGATACGCAGTATTTT
TRBV29-1	.	.	TRBJ1-2	14	CSVVSGTSNYGYTF	TGCAGCGTTGTCTCGGGGACTTCAAACTATGGCTACACCTTC
TRBV14	many	.	TRBJ2-2	13	CASSHFSTGELFF	TGTGCCAGCAGCCACTTTTCCACCGGGGAGCTGTTTTTT
TRBV5-1	few	.	TRBJ2-3	15	CASSANVLGTDTQYF	TGCGCCAGCAGCGCCAACGTCCTTGGCACAGATACGCAGTATTTT
TRBV7-2	.	.	TRBJ2-1	14	CASSLARDSNEQFF	TGTGCCAGCAGCTTAGCTCGGGACTCCAATGAGCAGTTCTTC
TRBV5-1	.	.	TRBJ1-1	13	CASQIGGNTEAFF	TGCGCCAGCCAAATTGGCGGGAACACTGAAGCTTTCTTT
TRBV7-8	.	TRBD1	TRBJ1-6	16	CASTRTGGSYNSPLHF	TGTGCCAGCACCAGAACAGGGGGCTCCTATAATTCACCCCTCCACTTT
TRBV13	once	.	TRBJ1-5	12	CASSLGFQPQHF	TGTGCCAGCAGCTTAGGGTTTCAGCCCCAGCATTTT
TRBV29-1	.	.	TRBJ2-7	12	CSVATVDYEQYF	TGCAGCGTTGCAACAGTAGACTACGAGCAGTACTTC
TRBV29-1	.	TRBD1	TRBJ1-1	14	CSVEVPGQKIEAFF	TGCAGCGTTGAAGTTCCGGGACAGAAAATTGAAGCTTTCTTT
TRBV6-6	few	.	TRBJ2-7	13	CASSYPMLYEQYF	TGTGCCAGCAGTTATCCTATGTTGTACGAGCAGTACTTC
TRBV29-1	.	TRBD1	TRBJ1-2	12	CSVDRGGYGYTF	TGCAGCGTAGACAGGGGTGGCTATGGCTACACCTTC
TRBV7-8	.	TRBD1	TRBJ2-7	14	CASSDRAGAYEQYF	TGTGCCAGCAGCGACAGGGCAGGGGCCTACGAGCAGTACTTC
TRBV5-6	.	.	TRBJ1-2	15	CASRRLGGINYGYTF	TGTGCCAGCAGACGATTGGGGGGGATCAACTATGGCTACACCTTC
TRBV5-1	few	.	TRBJ2-7	15	CASSPRDLNSYEQYF	TGCGCCAGCAGCCCCCGGGACCTCAACTCCTACGAGCAGTACTTC
TRBV7-2	.	.	TRBJ2-3	15	CASSLRSGDTDTQYF	TGTGCCAGCAGCCTGAGGTCCGGGGACACAGATACGCAGTATTTT
TRBV7-8	.	.	TRBJ2-7	14	CASSLGGGHYEQYF	TGTGCCAGCAGCTTAGGGGGGGGACACTACGAGCAGTACTTC